These T cell receptor beta chains were read from a single sample in a study of cytomegalovirus exposure and HLA in healthy donors. Data came from immunoSEQ multiplex PCR; TCRdb stores just in-frame clones and leaves some out. The data include 70,000 or so clones; the top ten clones carry about 0.82%. Sequenced: PBMCs. These receptors all stem from a boy aged 5-17 years in good health and CMV-seronegative. Both conserved end residues are part of each CDR3. The D gene is left open where the match is weak.

>TRBJ2-7|TRBV4-3|TRBD1
CASSQDRQGAYEQYF
TGCGCCAGCAGCCAAGATCGTCAGGGGGCCTACGAGCAGTACTTC
>TRBJ1-2|TRBV27|NA
CASSSGIRSEHYTF
TGTGCCAGCAGTTCGGGGATACGGTCAGAGCACTACACCTTC
>TRBJ2-2|TRBV5-6|TRBD1
CASSQGTGVGGELFF
TGTGCCAGCAGCCAAGGGACAGGGGTCGGTGGGGAGCTGTTTTTT
>TRBJ2-7|TRBV29-1|NA
CSVYGDPYAYEQYF
TGCAGCGTTTATGGAGACCCATACGCCTACGAGCAGTACTTC
>TRBJ1-4|TRBV4-3|NA
CASSQVRSTNEKLFF
TGCGCCAGCAGCCAAGTCCGTTCAACTAATGAAAAACTGTTTTTT
>TRBJ2-3|TRBV27|TRBD2
CASSAQLAGTTDTQYF
TGTGCCAGCAGTGCCCAACTAGCGGGGACCACAGATACGCAGTATTTT
>TRBJ2-5|TRBV9|NA
CASSVEGLQTQYF
TGTGCCAGCAGCGTAGAGGGACTCCAGACCCAGTACTTC
>TRBJ2-7|TRBV9|NA
CASSVYESSYEQYF
TGTGCCAGCAGCGTATATGAGAGCTCCTACGAGCAGTACTTC
>TRBJ2-3|TRBV9|TRBD2
CASSVDYGRVSDTQYF
TGTGCCAGCAGCGTAGATTACGGGAGGGTTTCAGATACGCAGTATTTT
>TRBJ2-1|TRBV9|TRBD2
CASSKTSGGVDEQFF
TGTGCCAGCAGCAAGACTAGCGGGGGGGTGGATGAGCAGTTCTTC
>TRBJ2-1|TRBV4-1|NA
CASGGYTGSYNEQFF
TGCGCCAGCGGCGGGTATACGGGCTCCTACAATGAGCAGTTCTTC
>TRBJ2-1|TRBV6-5|NA
CASSYGGYNEQFF
TGTGCCAGCAGTTACGGCGGATACAATGAGCAGTTCTTC
>TRBJ2-5|TRBV10-3|NA
CAISGRLGGEETQYF
TGTGCCATCAGTGGACGTCTAGGGGGGGAAGAGACCCAGTACTTC
>TRBJ1-2|TRBV10-1|TRBD1
CASSSGQGAGYGYTF
TGCGCCAGCAGCTCTGGACAGGGGGCCGGATATGGCTACACCTTC
>TRBJ2-7|TRBV5-6|NA
CASSFQTYEQYF
TGTGCCAGCAGCTTCCAGACCTACGAGCAGTACTTC
>TRBJ1-2|TRBV4-1|TRBD1
CASSRPGQVFRGYTF
TGCGCCAGCAGCCGCCCGGGACAGGTTTTCCGCGGCTACACCTTC
>TRBJ2-7|TRBV18|NA
CASSLNGYEQYF
TGTGCCAGCTCACTAAACGGCTACGAGCAGTACTTC
>TRBJ2-7|TRBV30|TRBD2
CAWGRGGSAYEQYF
TGTGCCTGGGGTCGGGGGGGGAGCGCCTACGAGCAGTACTTC
>TRBJ1-2|TRBV2|TRBD1
CASSLRQGINGYTF
TGTGCCAGCAGCCTAAGACAGGGAATTAATGGCTACACCTTC
>TRBJ1-3|TRBV2|TRBD1
CASSSEQGINTIYF
TGTGCCAGCAGTTCGGAACAGGGGATAAACACCATATATTTT
>TRBJ2-7|TRBV30|NA
CASGPPLSTHEQYF
TGTGCCTCAGGCCCCCCGCTAAGCACCCACGAGCAGTACTTC
>TRBJ1-1|TRBV7-9|NA
CASSFIMRDNTEAFF
TGTGCCAGCAGCTTCATTATGCGGGATAACACTGAAGCTTTCTTT
>TRBJ2-1|TRBV7-9|NA
CASSPLGGTYNEQFF
TGTGCCAGCAGCCCCCTTGGGGGGACCTACAATGAGCAGTTCTTC
>TRBJ1-1|TRBV7-6|NA
CASSKMTETEAFF
TGTGCCAGCAGCAAAATGACAGAAACTGAAGCTTTCTTT
>TRBJ2-1|TRBV14|NA
CASSRDRLTEQFF
TGTGCCAGCAGCCGAGACCGCCTAACTGAGCAGTTCTTC
>TRBJ2-3|TRBV29-1|NA
CSAGQRTDTQYF
TGCAGCGCCGGACAACGCACAGATACGCAGTATTTT
>TRBJ1-2|TRBV5-1|NA
CASSLASEGLYGYTF
TGCGCCAGCAGCTTGGCCAGTGAGGGTCTCTATGGCTACACCTTC
>TRBJ1-2|TRBV11-3|TRBD1
CASRLRTGGFGYTF
TGTGCCAGCAGACTTCGGACAGGGGGATTTGGCTACACCTTC
>TRBJ1-5|TRBV5-1|TRBD1
CASSWAPGGTQPQHF
TGCGCCAGCAGCTGGGCCCCAGGGGGGACTCAGCCCCAGCATTTT
>TRBJ2-5|TRBV6-1|TRBD1
CASSPRIGGEETQYF
TGTGCCAGCAGTCCGAGGATAGGGGGCGAAGAGACCCAGTACTTC
>TRBJ2-5|TRBV7-2|TRBD2
CASSEKRLADQETQYF
TGTGCCAGCAGCGAAAAGCGGCTAGCGGATCAGGAGACCCAGTACTTC
>TRBJ2-1|TRBV7-9|TRBD1
CASSLGYRDRGYNEQFF
TGTGCCAGCAGCTTAGGATACCGGGACAGGGGGTACAATGAGCAGTTCTTC
>TRBJ1-4|TRBV4-1|NA
CASSQDPGDEKLFF
TGCGCCAGCAGCCAAGATCCCGGGGATGAAAAACTGTTTTTT
>TRBJ2-1|TRBV10-2|NA
CASSGGRSYNEQFF
TGCGCCAGCAGTGGTGGGAGGTCCTACAATGAGCAGTTCTTC
>TRBJ1-1|TRBV30|TRBD1
CAWSPDRVTEDFF
TGTGCCTGGAGTCCGGACAGGGTCACTGAAGATTTCTTT
>TRBJ2-7|TRBV12-2|NA
CASRLAWGQGIEAYEQYF
NA
>TRBJ2-1|TRBV19|NA
CASRRTFTKNNEQFF
TGTGCCAGTAGGAGGACTTTCACTAAGAACAATGAGCAGTTCTTC
>TRBJ1-1|TRBV6-1|NA
CASSEALAVNTEAFF
TGTGCCAGCAGTGAAGCGCTGGCAGTAAACACTGAAGCTTTCTTT
>TRBJ2-1|TRBV18|NA
CASSPGGPMGNEQFF
TGTGCCAGCTCACCGGGGGGACCCATGGGCAATGAGCAGTTCTTC
>TRBJ2-7|TRBV28|NA
CASTGQDKLSYEQYF
TGTGCCAGCACCGGTCAGGACAAATTAAGCTACGAGCAGTACTTC